Listed below are T cell receptor beta chains from one sample, sequenced in a study of T cells in Graves' hyperthyroidism and ophthalmopathy. In TCRdb, the multiplex PCR reads were re-called with MiXCR into one record per CDR3 protein. Of 500,000 to 750,000 distinct CDR3 sequences detected, around 45% appear once; the ten largest clones hold about 7.8%. The sample was peripheral blood or thyroid tissue (not recorded which). These receptors all stem from a woman under 30 with Graves' hyperthyroidism. The CDR3 runs from the conserved cysteine through the conserved F or W. Each record gives: clone size, D gene, V gene, J gene, CDR3 protein, CDR3 DNA. The D gene is left open where the match is weak. Clone size is stated in some rows and not others, as once, few, many or a class when expanded.

-	-	TRBV19	TRBJ1-2	CASEASVSYGYTF	TGTGCCAGTGAGGCGAGTGTTAGCTATGGCTACACCTTC
many	TRBD1	TRBV7-9	TRBJ1-3	CASSTEGAEGNTIYF	TGTGCCAGCAGCACCGAGGGGGCGGAAGGAAACACCATATATTTT
-	-	TRBV5-1	TRBJ1-2	CASSRTVYGYTF	TGCGCCAGCAGCCGGACCGTCTATGGCTACACCTTC
once	-	TRBV7-3	TRBJ2-7	CASSLGPNNEQYF	TGTGCCAGCAGCCTTGGGCCGAACAATGAGCAGTACTTC
-	-	TRBV25-1	TRBJ2-7	CATGTRSYEQYF	TGTGCCACTGGGACTCGTTCCTACGAGCAGTACTTC
-	TRBD2	TRBV10-2	TRBJ2-3	CASRDGEGYNEQYF	TGCGCCAGCAGAGACGGGGAGGGTTACAATGAGCAGTATTTT
-	TRBD2	TRBV20-1	TRBJ2-1	CSASGTSVGEQFF	TGCAGTGCTAGCGGGACTAGCGTTGGTGAGCAGTTCTTC
-	-	TRBV10-2	TRBJ1-1	CASSDGAEAFF	TGCGCCAGCAGTGATGGGGCAGAAGCTTTCTTT
many	-	TRBV9	TRBJ2-5	CASSVAGQGGETQYF	TGTGCCAGCAGCGTAGCCGGCCAAGGGGGGGAGACCCAGTACTTC
-	TRBD1	TRBV9	TRBJ2-1	CASSVAGQGVSNEQFF	TGTGCCAGCAGCGTAGCGGGACAGGGTGTTTCCAATGAGCAGTTCTTC
-	-	TRBV6-4	TRBJ2-2	CASSDRETSGELFF	TGTGCCAGCAGTGACAGGGAAACGTCCGGGGAGCTGTTTTTT
-	-	TRBV12-5	TRBJ1-5	CASGSPIQDPTWGQPQHF	TGTGCTAGTGGTTCCCCAATACAAGACCCGACCTGGGGACAGCCCCAGCATTTT
-	-	TRBV20-1	TRBJ2-3	CSADRGDTQYF	TGCAGTGCTGATAGGGGAGATACGCAGTATTTT
many	-	TRBV24-1	TRBJ1-4	CATSDSTAAGKLFF	TGTGCCACCAGTGACTCAACAGCGGCTGGAAAACTGTTTTTT
many	-	TRBV12-3/TRBV12-4	TRBJ1-1	CASKSTRRRTEAFF	TGTGCCAGCAAGTCGACACGAAGAAGAACTGAAGCTTTCTTT
few	TRBD2	TRBV7-9	TRBJ2-1	CASLAGNEQFF	TGTGCCAGCCTAGCGGGCAATGAGCAGTTCTTC
many	TRBD1	TRBV9	TRBJ2-7	CASSVDRGLSGYEQYF	TGTGCCAGCAGCGTAGACAGGGGGCTGTCTGGTTACGAGCAGTACTTC
once	TRBD1	TRBV2	TRBJ2-1	CASSPLGQGIDEQFF	TGTGCCAGCAGCCCACTGGGACAGGGTATTGATGAGCAGTTCTTC
many	TRBD1	TRBV6-5	TRBJ2-7	CASEPGQGVYEQYF	TGTGCCAGTGAACCGGGACAGGGTGTCTACGAGCAGTACTTC
once	TRBD1	TRBV12-3/TRBV12-4	TRBJ1-5	CASTGGGTGVQPQHF	TGTGCCAGCACCGGGGGGGGGACAGGGGTTCAGCCCCAGCATTTT
many	-	TRBV7-8	TRBJ1-2	CASSHPRDYGYTF	TGTGCCAGCAGCCACCCTCGAGATTATGGCTACACCTTC
-	TRBD1	TRBV29-1	TRBJ2-7	CSVVGQNYGYEQYF	TGCAGCGTTGTGGGACAGAACTATGGCTACGAGCAGTACTTC
-	TRBD2	TRBV4-1	TRBJ2-7	CASSQVWGLVGEQYF	TGCGCCAGCAGCCAAGTTTGGGGACTAGTAGGCGAGCAGTACTTC
-	TRBD2	TRBV12-3/TRBV12-4	TRBJ2-7	CASSAQRESYEQYF	TGTGCCAGCAGTGCCCAGCGGGAGTCCTACGAGCAGTACTTC
few	-	TRBV20-1	TRBJ2-5	CSARDPGQETQYF	TGCAGTGCTAGGGATCCGGGTCAAGAGACCCAGTACTTC
many	-	TRBV4-3	TRBJ1-5	CASSQDIAGVGQPQHF	TGCGCCAGCAGCCAAGATATTGCGGGAGTTGGTCAGCCCCAGCATTTT
-	-	TRBV15	TRBJ1-4	CATSVYRGGEGEKLFF	TGTGCCACCAGCGTATACCGCGGAGGGGAAGGTGAAAAACTGTTTTTT
many	-	TRBV4-1	TRBJ2-7	CASSQVIPRGREQYF	TGCGCCAGCAGCCAAGTAATCCCCCGCGGAAGGGAGCAGTACTTC
once	TRBD2	TRBV19	TRBJ2-7	CASSIGLAALEFF	TGTGCCAGTAGTATAGGACTAGCGGCCTTGGAGTTCTTC
-	-	TRBV11-1	TRBJ1-2	CASSFLAGGKLGYTF	TGTGCCAGCAGCTTTTTAGCGGGAGGAAAACTTGGGTACACCTTC
few	TRBD1	TRBV20-1	TRBJ2-1	CSARRTGLYNEQFF	TGCAGTGCTAGGAGGACAGGACTTTACAATGAGCAGTTCTTC
-	TRBD2	TRBV7-6	TRBJ2-7	CASSSTEGTSGPAEQYF	TGTGCCAGCAGCTCCACAGAAGGGACTAGCGGTCCTGCCGAGCAGTACTTC
many	-	TRBV19	TRBJ1-2	CASSISASYGYTF	TGTGCCAGTAGTATTTCTGCCTCCTATGGCTACACCTTC
-	-	TRBV10-3	TRBJ1-6	CAISSPSGSDNSPLHF	TGTGCCATCAGCTCACCTTCCGGGTCCGATAATTCACCCCTCCACTTT
many	-	TRBV27	TRBJ2-5	CASSFSPPETQYF	TGTGCCAGCAGTTTCTCCCCCCCAGAGACCCAGTACTTC
many	-	TRBV20-1	TRBJ2-7	CSARLVGFYEQYF	TGCAGTGCTAGGCTTGTAGGATTCTACGAGCAGTACTTC
many	TRBD1	TRBV6-2/TRBV6-3	TRBJ2-7	CASSTGTGAHEQYF	TGTGCCAGCAGTACCGGGACAGGGGCCCACGAGCAGTACTTC
-	-	TRBV7-2	TRBJ2-3	CASSLIGAGDTQYF	TGCGCCAGCAGCTTGATCGGGGCAGGGGATACGCAGTATTTT
-	-	TRBV28	TRBJ1-1	CASSPHSGSTEAFF	TGTGCCAGCAGTCCTCACAGCGGGAGTACTGAAGCTTTCTTT
many	TRBD2	TRBV29-1	TRBJ2-7	CSVDDSGRGLYEQYF	TGCAGCGTTGATGATAGCGGGAGAGGGTTGTACGAGCAGTACTTC
many	-	TRBV2	TRBJ2-2	CASRRTVPPLGTGELFF	TGTGCCAGCAGGAGGACAGTTCCCCCCTTGGGCACCGGGGAGCTGTTTTTT
many	-	TRBV27	TRBJ1-5	CASSSQGRQPQHF	TGTGCCAGCAGTTCACAGGGCCGTCAGCCCCAGCATTTT
few	-	TRBV7-9	TRBJ2-3	CASSLIGDTQYF	TGTGCCAGCAGCTTAATCGGAGATACGCAGTATTTT
many	TRBD1	TRBV5-6	TRBJ1-5	CASSPTGGGGSNQPQHF	TGTGCCAGCAGCCCGACAGGGGGCGGTGGAAGCAATCAGCCCCAGCATTTT
many	-	TRBV20-1	TRBJ1-5	CSANALGGNQPQHF	TGCAGTGCCAACGCCCTGGGGGGCAATCAGCCCCAGCATTTT
-	TRBD1	TRBV4-1	TRBJ1-1	CASSQEGTGATEAFF	TGTGCCAGCAGCCAAGAAGGGACAGGCGCTACTGAAGCTTTCTTT
many	-	TRBV12-3/TRBV12-4	TRBJ1-1	CASSFPEGTEAFF	TGTGCCAGCAGTTTTCCGGAGGGCACTGAAGCTTTCTTT
many	-	TRBV2	TRBJ1-1	CASSEALHLRAFF	TGTGCCAGCAGTGAAGCGCTTCATCTTCGAGCTTTCTTT
many	TRBD1	TRBV5-5	TRBJ1-5	CASSVGQEGRGPQHF	TGTGCCAGCAGCGTTGGACAGGAGGGCCGGGGGCCCCAGCATTTT